These 7 T cell receptor beta chains share one sample of origin, sequenced in a study of cytomegalovirus exposure and HLA in healthy donors. It was with 60 Vbeta and 13 Jbeta primers that the PCR ran. Using immunoSEQ multiplex PCR, the repertoire was profiled, and TCRdb retains in-frame clones only, with some absent. The table counts 45,000 to 65,000 clones; over 10% lies in the top ten. Sequencing was done on a sample of PBMCs. The origin of the receptors is a man aged 18 to 30 in good health and CMV-seropositive.

The J gene is TRBJ2-1, the V gene TRBV29-1; D is uncertain. This CDR3 has 14 amino acids. V gave up 4 bases and J gave up 9 bases, with 19 bases separating them. From germline, CDR1 is SQVTM and CDR2 ANQGSEA. The CDR3 loop reads CSVVGSGRLIEQFF. The CDR3 region has the DNA TGCAGCGTTGTAGGCTCTGGCAGGCTTATTGAGCAGTTCTTC.

The chain couples TRBV30 to TRBJ2-1; no clear D. Germline CDR1 is GTSNPN and CDR2 is SVGIG (reference sequence). This CDR3 is 14 amino acids long. Between the trimmed V and J ends, which lost 0 bases and 0 bases, there was a span of 6 bases. The CDR3 sequence is CAWSVASSYNEQFF. In nucleotides, the CDR3 is TGTGCCTGGAGTGTAGCTAGCTCCTACAATGAGCAGTTCTTC.

The chain recombines TRBV2 with TRBJ1-2, with TRBD1 matching 7 bases. The CDR3 covers 13 residues. The trim removed 8 bases at V and 4 bases at J, leaving 7 bases unmatched. Germline values: CDR1 SNHLY, CDR2 FYNNEI. CDR3 region: CASSSGQFYGYTF. Written as DNA, the CDR3 is TGTGCCAGCTCCTCGGGACAGTTCTATGGCTACACCTTC. The full variable domain, completed using reference TRBV2 and TRBJ1-2, is EPEVTQTPSHQVTQMGQEVILRCVPISNHLYFYWYRQILGQKVEFLVSFYNNEISEKSEIFDDQFSVERPDGSNFTLKIRSTKLEDSAMYFCASSSGQFYGYTFGSGTRLTVV.

The chain employs TRBV25-1 and TRBJ2-3; TRBD2 matches at 12 bases. Germline CDR1 reads MGHDK; CDR2 reads SYGVNS. The J segment lost 4 bases and the V segment lost 3 bases, leaving 8 bases of the junction unmatched. The CDR3 spans 17 residues. CDR3 sequence: CASSDRLAGEGADTQYF. The CDR3 region has the DNA TGTGCCAGCAGTGATCGACTAGCGGGAGAGGGGGCAGATACGCAGTATTTT.

The genes are TRBV5-1 and TRBJ1-5; 11 positions match TRBD1. Germline values: CDR1 SGHRS, CDR2 YFSETQ. The J segment lost 5 bases and the V segment lost 1 base, leaving 5 bases of the junction unmatched. CDR3 length: 16 residues. The CDR3 region has the DNA TGCGCCAGCAGCTTGTCCGGGACAGGGGGTGATCAGCCCCAGCATTTT. Protein: CASSLSGTGGDQPQHF.

V usage is TRBV7-3 and J usage is TRBJ2-1; TRBD1 aligns across 8 bases. CDR1 is SGHTA and CDR2 is FQGTGA in the germline V gene. V lost 2 bases and J lost 6; bases outside the gene matches: 3. The CDR3 runs 14 residues. The CDR3 sequence is CASSLQGASNEQFF. DNA for the CDR3: TGTGCCAGCAGCTTACAGGGGGCATCCAATGAGCAGTTCTTC.

This sequence joins TRBV11-3 and TRBJ2-1, with 13 nucleotides matching TRBD2. V was pared by 2 bases and J by 9 bases, with 10 bases of the junction left unmatched. The CDR3 loop spans 17 amino acids. The V gene's germline CDR1 is SGHNT and CDR2 YENEEA. CDR3 bases: TGTGCCAGCAGCTTAAGGGGGGGGACTAGCGGGAAGGTTGAGCAGTTCTTC. It encodes CASSLRGGTSGKVEQFF.